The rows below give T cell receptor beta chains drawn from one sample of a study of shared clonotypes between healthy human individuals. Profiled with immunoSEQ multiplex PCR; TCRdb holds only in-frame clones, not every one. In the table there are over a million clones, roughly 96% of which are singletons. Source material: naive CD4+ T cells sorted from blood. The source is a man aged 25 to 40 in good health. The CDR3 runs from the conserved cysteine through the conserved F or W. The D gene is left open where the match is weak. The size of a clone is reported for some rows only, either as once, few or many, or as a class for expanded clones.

CDR3: CASSPLGLAGGSDTQYF
DNA: TGTGCCAGCTCCCCCCTCGGGCTAGCGGGAGGATCTGATACGCAGTATTTT
length: 17
J: TRBJ2-3
size: -
D: TRBD2
V: TRBV18

CDR3: CASSLRDSTDTQYF
DNA: TGCGCCAGCAGCCTCCGGGACAGCACAGATACGCAGTATTTT
length: 14
J: TRBJ2-3
size: once
D: -
V: TRBV4-3

CDR3: CAISEPSGSSYNEQFF
DNA: TGTGCCATCAGTGAGCCGAGCGGGAGCTCCTACAATGAGCAGTTCTTC
length: 16
J: TRBJ2-1
size: once
D: TRBD2
V: TRBV10-3

CDR3: CASSVGGNLNTEAFF
DNA: TGTGCCAGCAGCGTAGGAGGAAATCTAAACACTGAAGCTTTCTTT
length: 15
J: TRBJ1-1
size: once
D: -
V: TRBV9

CDR3: CASSAGTPNTEAFF
DNA: TGTGCCAGCAGTGCGGGGACACCTAACACTGAAGCTTTCTTT
length: 14
J: TRBJ1-1
size: -
D: -
V: TRBV6-1

CDR3: CASRGTGFVKANEKLFF
DNA: TGTGCCAGCAGAGGGACAGGGTTTGTTAAGGCTAATGAAAAACTGTTTTTT
length: 17
J: TRBJ1-4
size: -
D: TRBD1
V: TRBV7-9

CDR3: CASSYGEPAGTEAFF
DNA: TGTGCCAGCAGTTACGGGGAGCCGGCGGGCACTGAAGCTTTCTTT
length: 15
J: TRBJ1-1
size: once
D: -
V: TRBV6-6

CDR3: CASSDDRQGGYEQFF
DNA: TGTGCCAGCAGCGACGATCGTCAGGGTGGCTATGAGCAGTTCTTC
length: 15
J: TRBJ2-1
size: -
D: -
V: TRBV28

CDR3: CATSRGSKRTSYVNEQFF
DNA: TGTGCCACCAGCAGAGGCTCCAAAAGGACTAGCTACGTCAATGAGCAGTTCTTC
length: 18
J: TRBJ2-1
size: -
D: TRBD2
V: TRBV15

CDR3: CASSFWGDQPQHF
DNA: TGTGCCAGCAGTTTTTGGGGGGATCAGCCCCAGCATTTT
length: 13
J: TRBJ1-5
size: -
D: -
V: TRBV28

CDR3: CASTGGGSRNTF
DNA: TGTGCCAGCACGGGAGGGGGCAGCAGGAACACCTTC
length: 12
J: TRBJ1-2
size: -
D: TRBD1
V: TRBV2

CDR3: CAWGLRGNQPQHF
DNA: TGTGCCTGGGGGCTGCGGGGCAATCAGCCCCAGCATTTT
length: 13
J: TRBJ1-5
size: -
D: -
V: TRBV30

CDR3: CASSQPGTPDQYF
DNA: TGTGCCAGCAGCCAACCCGGGACCCCGGACCAGTACTTC
length: 13
J: TRBJ2-5
size: -
D: -
V: TRBV5-4

CDR3: CASSSRTGGNEKLFF
DNA: TGTGCCAGCAGCTCAAGGACAGGGGGCAATGAAAAACTGTTTTTT
length: 15
J: TRBJ1-4
size: -
D: TRBD1
V: TRBV7-9

CDR3: CASSGFSYNEQFF
DNA: TGTGCCAGCAGTGGCTTCTCCTACAATGAGCAGTTCTTC
length: 13
J: TRBJ2-1
size: -
D: -
V: TRBV25-1

CDR3: CSVKGATFRGPYNEQFF
DNA: TGCAGCGTCAAAGGTGCAACGTTTAGGGGCCCATACAATGAGCAGTTCTTC
length: 17
J: TRBJ2-1
size: -
D: -
V: TRBV29-1

CDR3: CASSPDWTYNEQFF
DNA: TGTGCCAGCAGCCCCGATTGGACCTACAATGAGCAGTTCTTC
length: 14
J: TRBJ2-1
size: -
D: -
V: TRBV11-2

CDR3: CASSRGSYNEQFF
DNA: TGTGCCAGCAGCAGAGGCTCCTACAATGAGCAGTTCTTC
length: 13
J: TRBJ2-1
size: -
D: -
V: TRBV7-3

CDR3: CASSPGTSSYEQYF
DNA: TGTGCCAGTAGCCCGGGTACGAGCTCCTACGAGCAGTACTTC
length: 14
J: TRBJ2-7
size: -
D: -
V: TRBV19